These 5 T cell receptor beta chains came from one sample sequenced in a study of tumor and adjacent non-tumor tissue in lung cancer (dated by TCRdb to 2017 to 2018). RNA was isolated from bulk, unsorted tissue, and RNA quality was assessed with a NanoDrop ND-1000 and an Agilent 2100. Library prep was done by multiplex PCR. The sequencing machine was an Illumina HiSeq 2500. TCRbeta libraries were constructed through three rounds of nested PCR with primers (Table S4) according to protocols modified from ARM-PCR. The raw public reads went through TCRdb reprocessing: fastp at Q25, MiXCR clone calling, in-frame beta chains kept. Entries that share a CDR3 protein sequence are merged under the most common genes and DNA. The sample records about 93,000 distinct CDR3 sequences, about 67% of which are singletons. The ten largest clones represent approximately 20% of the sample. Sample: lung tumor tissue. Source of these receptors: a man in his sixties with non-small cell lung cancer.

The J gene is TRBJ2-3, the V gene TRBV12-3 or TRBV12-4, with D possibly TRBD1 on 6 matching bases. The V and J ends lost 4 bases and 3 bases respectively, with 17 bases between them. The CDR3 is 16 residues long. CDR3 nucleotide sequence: TGTGCCAGCAGTTCCGGTGATAGGGGGAGTACAGATACGCAGTATTTT. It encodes CASSSGDRGSTDTQYF.

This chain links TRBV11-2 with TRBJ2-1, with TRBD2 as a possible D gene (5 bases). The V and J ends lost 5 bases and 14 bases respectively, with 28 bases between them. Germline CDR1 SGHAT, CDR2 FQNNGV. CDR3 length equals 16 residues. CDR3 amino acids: CASSPPRRSSYSEKFF. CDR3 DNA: TGTGCCAGCAGCCCCCCTCGGAGGAGCTCCTACAGTGAAAAGTTCTTC.

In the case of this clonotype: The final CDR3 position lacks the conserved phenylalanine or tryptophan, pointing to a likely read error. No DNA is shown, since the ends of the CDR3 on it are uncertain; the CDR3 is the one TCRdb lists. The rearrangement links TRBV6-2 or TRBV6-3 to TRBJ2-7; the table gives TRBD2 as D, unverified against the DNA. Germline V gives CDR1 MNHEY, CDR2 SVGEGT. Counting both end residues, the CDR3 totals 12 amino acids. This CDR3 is CASKETTYEQYL.

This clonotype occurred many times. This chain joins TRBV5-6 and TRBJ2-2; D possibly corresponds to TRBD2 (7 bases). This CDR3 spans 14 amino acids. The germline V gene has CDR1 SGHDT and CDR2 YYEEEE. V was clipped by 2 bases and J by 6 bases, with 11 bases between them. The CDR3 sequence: CASSLMGGPGELFF. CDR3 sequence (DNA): TGTGCCAGCAGCTTAATGGGGGGGCCCGGGGAGCTGTTTTTT.

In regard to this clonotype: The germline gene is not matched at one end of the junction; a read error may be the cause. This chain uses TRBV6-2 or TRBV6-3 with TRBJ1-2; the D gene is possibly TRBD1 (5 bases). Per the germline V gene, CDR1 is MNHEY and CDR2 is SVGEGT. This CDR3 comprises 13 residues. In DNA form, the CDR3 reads TGTGCCAGCAGAACCGGGGCGCCAGTTGGCTGCACCTTC. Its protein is CASRTGAPVGCTF.